Sequencing of this T cell receptor (beta chain) was carried out in a study of blood T cell repertoires in COVID-19. With 0 bases clipped from V and 4 bases from J, the junction kept 2 bases outside the gene matches. Germline V gene lookup returns CDR1 MNHEY and CDR2 SVGEGT. The CDR3 has 14 amino acids. Clones were read by immunoSEQ multiplex PCR, and TCRdb kept only the in-frame ones, dropping some. The sample lists 95,000 to 110,000 clones; 75% to 90% were seen once. The receptor was isolated from a man in his sixties with acute or convalescent COVID-19. This chain links TRBV6-2 or TRBV6-3 with TRBJ2-5; TRBD2 aligns across 7 bases. The sequencing input was peripheral blood. The chain's CDR3 is CASSYSGGRETQYF. In nucleotides, the CDR3 is TGTGCCAGCAGTTACTCGGGAGGGAGAGAGACCCAGTACTTC.